The 18 T cell receptor beta chains presented below share a single source sample, sequenced in a study of blood T cell repertoires in COVID-19. Data came from immunoSEQ multiplex PCR; TCRdb stores just in-frame clones and leaves some out. The sample records some 230,000 clones, roughly nine tenths being singletons. Sequenced input: PBMCs or T cells enriched from blood (not recorded which). Receptor source: a young woman in a cohort exposed to, infected with or recovered from COVID-19 (not recorded which).

A single count supports this clone. V gene TRBV21-1 combines with J gene TRBJ1-1. TRBV21-1 is reported as a pseudogene. CDR3 length equals 13 residues. The CDR3 here is CARFSGGDSEAFF. In DNA form, the CDR3 reads TGTGCCAGGTTTTCGGGGGGGGACTCTGAAGCTTTCTTT.

The chain uses TRBV12-3 or TRBV12-4 and TRBJ1-2, with a possible D match to TRBD1 (6 bases). The CDR3 has 12 residues. Trimming stripped 5 bases from V and 9 bases from J, with 13 bases between. This CDR3 reads CASSPSGASYTF. The CDR3 nucleotides read TGTGCCAGCAGTCCGTCAGGGGCTAGCTACACCTTC.

The J gene is TRBJ2-4, the V gene TRBV15; TRBD2 aligns across 7 bases. V gave up 11 bases and J gave up 3 bases; unmatched junction bases: 10. Germline-derived CDR1 and CDR2 are LNHNV and YYDKDF (reference sequence). This CDR3 spans 14 amino acids. CDR3 DNA sequence: TGTGCCGCCCGTAGCGGGTCCGACAAAAACATTCAGTACTTC. Translating gives CAARSGSDKNIQYF.

This chain links TRBV7-9 with TRBJ1-5, with no clear D. Germline V CDR1 and CDR2: SEHNR, FQNEAQ (reference sequence). The CDR3 runs to 14 residues. V was clipped by 1 base and J by 9 bases, with 13 bases between them. As DNA, the CDR3 is TGTGCCAGCAGCTTAGGAGGAGCGGCACTGCCCCAGCATTTT. This codes for CASSLGGAALPQHF. Supplemented by reference TRBV7-9 and TRBJ1-5, the full variable domain reads DTGVSQNPRHKITKRGQNVTFRCDPISEHNRLYWYRQTLGQGPEFLTYFQNEAQLEKSRLLSDRFSAERPKGSFSTLEIQRTEQGDSAMYLCASSLGGAALPQHFGDGTRLSIL.

This clone was recorded a few times. The chain is built from TRBV19 and TRBJ1-4; TRBD1 might be the D (6 bases). Germline V gene lookup returns CDR1 LNHDA and CDR2 SQIVND (reference sequence). The germline V and J ends were trimmed by 4 bases and 4 bases, with 10 bases remaining between them. The CDR3 is 14 residues long. The CDR3 region has the DNA TGTGCCAGTAGTACACAGGGATTTAATGAAAAACTGTTTTTT. This codes for CASSTQGFNEKLFF.

This chain uses TRBV28 with TRBJ1-2; TRBD1 is a possible D gene (6 bases). Germline-derived CDR1 and CDR2 are MDHEN and SYDVKM. With 4 bases removed from V and 4 bases from J, the gap between germline ends came to 16 bases. The CDR3 length is 15 residues. This chain's CDR3 is CASSSQDRFGYGYTF. CDR3 coding DNA: TGTGCCAGCAGTTCCCAAGACAGGTTTGGCTATGGCTACACCTTC.

The rearrangement links TRBV18 to TRBJ1-1; 9 bases match TRBD1. CDR3 length equals 14 residues. The germline CDR1 and CDR2 sequences are KGHSH and LQKENI. With 3 bases clipped from V and 5 bases from J, the junction kept 4 bases outside the gene matches. This CDR3 is CASSPTGGETEAFF. In DNA, the CDR3 is TGTGCCAGCTCACCGACAGGGGGAGAAACTGAAGCTTTCTTT.

This clone was recorded only once. This chain links TRBV12-3 or TRBV12-4 with TRBJ1-6; possibly TRBD1 for D (5 bases). V was pared by 5 bases and J by 17 bases, with 19 bases between. CDR3 length equals 13 residues. The CDR3 DNA reads as TGTGCCAGCAGTATCCACCCTCAGGGTTTGATCCACTTT. Residues: CASSIHPQGLIHF.

In its sample, this clone was seen once. This chain links TRBV5-1 with TRBJ2-1; tentatively, D is TRBD2 (5 bases). Trimming took 4 bases from V and 7 from J, leaving 9 bases between them. Per the germline V gene, CDR1 is SGHRS and CDR2 is YFSETQ. CDR3 length: 12 residues. CDR3: CASSTTGNEQFF. CDR3 in DNA: TGCGCCAGCAGCACTACGGGAAATGAGCAGTTCTTC. The full variable domain, with the rest looked up from reference TRBV5-1 and TRBJ2-1, is KAGVTQTPRYLIKTRGQQVTLSCSPISGHRSVSWYQQTPGQGLQFLFEYFSETQRNKGNFPGRFSGRQFSNSRSEMNVSTLELGDSALYLCASSTTGNEQFFGPGTRLTVL.

On this clone itself: Other DNA sequences in the same sample also yield this CDR3. This chain links TRBV5-1 with TRBJ2-3; 10 nucleotides agree with TRBD2. The CDR3 runs 17 residues. The ends lost 0 bases at V and 2 bases at J; junction bases unmatched: 6. CDR1 is SGHRS, CDR2 YFSETQ, per germline. CDR3 sequence: CASSLAASGGATDTQYF. The CDR3 coding sequence is TGCGCCAGCAGCTTGGCCGCGAGCGGGGGGGCCACAGATACGCAGTATTTT.

The V and J genes are TRBV19 and TRBJ2-7; 7 positions agree with TRBD1. The V and J ends lost 5 bases and 6 bases, in that order; junction bases with no gene match: 10. CDR1 and CDR2 (germline): LNHDA, SQIVND (reference sequence). The CDR3 loop spans 14 amino acids. The CDR3 region is CASSPTGIVPEQYF. DNA of the CDR3: TGTGCCAGTAGTCCGACAGGGATAGTCCCCGAGCAGTACTTC.

The chain has TRBV5-1 and TRBJ1-3; TRBD1 matches 9 bases. This CDR3 spans 15 amino acids. The V gene's germline CDR1 is SGHRS and CDR2 YFSETQ. Trimming cost V 3 bases and J 3 bases; bases outside gene matches: 4. The chain's CDR3 is CASSWGTGYGNTIYF. For the CDR3, the DNA is TGCGCCAGCAGCTGGGGGACAGGGTATGGAAACACCATATATTTT.

The CDR3 sequence: CASSPYGLAGADEQFF. CDR3 sequence (DNA): TGTGCCAGCAGCCCATATGGACTAGCGGGAGCTGATGAGCAGTTCTTC. The chain links TRBV7-9 to TRBJ2-1, with 13 bases identical to TRBD2. V shed 5 bases and J 8 bases; nucleotides not matched to a gene: 9. Germline assignment: CDR1 SEHNR and CDR2 FQNEAQ (reference sequence). There are 16 residues in the CDR3. Variable domain in full (rest from reference TRBV7-9 and TRBJ2-1): DTGVSQNPRHKITKRGQNVTFRCDPISEHNRLYWYRQTLGQGPEFLTYFQNEAQLEKSRLLSDRFSAERPKGSFSTLEIQRTEQGDSAMYLCASSPYGLAGADEQFFGPGTRLTVL.

The chain joins TRBV7-6 to TRBJ2-5; 11 bases align to TRBD2. There are 15 residues in the CDR3. The J segment lost 2 bases and the V segment lost 4 bases, leaving 3 bases of the junction unmatched. Looked up from germline, CDR1 is SGHVS and CDR2 is FNYEAQ. CDR3 in DNA: TGTGCCAGCAGCTGGGGACTAGCGGTGCAAGAGACCCAGTACTTC. Amino acid sequence: CASSWGLAVQETQYF.

The chain links TRBV11-2 to TRBJ2-5; the D gene is possibly TRBD2 (7 bases). Trimming cost V 11 bases and J 5 bases, with 24 bases left between them. Germline assignment: CDR1 SGHAT and CDR2 FQNNGV. The CDR3 has 15 residues. In DNA, the CDR3 is TGTGCCTCTTCCCTTCCTGGGGGGGGCTGGGAGACCCAGTACTTC. Its translation is CASSLPGGGWETQYF.

This clone was found a few times. Relative to the germline gene, one junction end is altered; a read error may explain this. V usage is TRBV28 and J usage is TRBJ1-6; no reliable D call. The CDR3 extends over 13 amino acids. CDR1 MDHEN and CDR2 SYDVKM come from the germline V gene. The CDR3 bases are TGTGCCAGCCGCGATACCTATGATTCACCCCTCCACTTT. It encodes CASRDTYDSPLHF.

The V call is TRBV9, the J call TRBJ2-5; possibly TRBD2 for D (5 bases). This CDR3 region has 13 residues. Germline CDR1 and CDR2: SGDLS and YYNGEE. The V gene lost 0 bases and the J gene lost 4 bases, with 7 bases spanning the gap. The CDR3 region has the DNA TGTGCCAGCAGCGTAGCCGGGGTAGAGACCCAGTACTTC. This codes for CASSVAGVETQYF.

This chain connects TRBV10-2 to TRBJ2-3; 7 positions agree with TRBD1. This CDR3 contains 14 residues. The germline gives CDR1 WSHSY, CDR2 SAAADI. The ends lost 7 bases at V and 4 bases at J; junction bases unmatched: 8. The CDR3 sequence is CASNRGLRSDTQYF. CDR3 DNA sequence: TGCGCCAGCAACAGGGGCCTCAGGTCAGATACGCAGTATTTT.